The rows below give T cell receptor beta chains drawn from one sample of a study of shared clonotypes between healthy human individuals. Libraries were prepared by immunoSEQ multiplex PCR; TCRdb keeps only in-frame clonotypes and omits some of them. Of 230,000 or so clones listed, approximately 70% are singletons. The material sequenced was memory CD4+ T cells sorted from blood. These receptors were obtained from a man aged 25 to 40 in good health. CDR3s include the opening cysteine and the closing phenylalanine or tryptophan. Each record gives: J gene, V gene, clone size, CDR3 length, D gene, CDR3 protein, CDR3 DNA. A D gene is named only where the DNA matches it firmly. Rows may omit the clone size; those that give it use once, few, many or a size class.

>TRBJ2-3|TRBV2|.|13|TRBD1
CASSPTGENTQYF
TGTGCCAGCAGCCCGACAGGGGAAAATACGCAGTATTTT
>TRBJ2-7|TRBV9|.|15|.
CASSVSVAAMWEQYF
TGTGCCAGCAGCGTAAGCGTCGCTGCAATGTGGGAGCAGTACTTC
>TRBJ1-5|TRBV6-5|many|15|.
CASRIREYSNQPQHF
TGTGCCAGCAGAATCCGGGAGTATAGCAATCAGCCCCAGCATTTT
>TRBJ2-5|TRBV30|.|13|.
CAWTSEYQETQYF
TGTGCCTGGACATCCGAATACCAAGAGACCCAGTACTTC
>TRBJ1-2|TRBV28|once|12|.
CASSLQPYGYTF
TGTGCCAGCAGTTTACAGCCATATGGCTACACCTTC
>TRBJ2-7|TRBV28|once|14|.
CASSVASSNYEQYF
TGTGCCAGCAGCGTAGCCAGTTCAAACTACGAGCAGTACTTC
>TRBJ2-1|TRBV5-6|.|15|TRBD2
CASSQGLAGYNEQFF
TGTGCCAGCAGCCAGGGACTAGCGGGCTACAATGAGCAGTTCTTC
>TRBJ2-3|TRBV5-5|.|16|.
CASSLFQRIDTDTQYF
TGTGCCAGCAGCTTGTTCCAGCGGATCGACACAGATACGCAGTATTTT
>TRBJ2-1|TRBV5-4|many|13|.
CASSPIGGNEQFF
TGTGCCAGCAGCCCAATCGGTGGGAATGAGCAGTTCTTC
>TRBJ1-2|TRBV10-3|.|13|TRBD1
CATSTGQNYGYTF
TGTGCCACCTCGACAGGGCAGAACTATGGCTACACCTTC
>TRBJ2-1|TRBV7-7|.|15|TRBD1
CASSRGQGGDSEQFF
TGTGCTAGCAGCCGCGGACAGGGGGGAGACAGTGAGCAGTTCTTC
>TRBJ2-7|TRBV5-1|.|18|TRBD1
CASEAPGTGGLSHYEQYF
TGCGCCAGCGAAGCCCCCGGGACAGGGGGTCTATCGCACTACGAGCAGTACTTC
>TRBJ2-5|TRBV5-6|.|13|.
CASSFTNQETQYF
TGTGCCAGCAGCTTTACCAATCAAGAGACCCAGTACTTC
>TRBJ1-2|TRBV7-9|few|12|.
CASSLEQGAYTF
TGTGCCAGCAGCTTAGAGCAGGGTGCCTACACCTTC
>TRBJ1-5|TRBV10-2|.|13|.
CASSPREGQPQHF
TGCGCCAGCAGTCCCAGGGAGGGCCAGCCCCAGCATTTT
>TRBJ2-5|TRBV18|few|14|.
CASSPRVSWGTQYF
TGTGCCAGCTCACCCCGGGTCTCTTGGGGGACCCAGTACTTC
>TRBJ1-2|TRBV18|.|15|.
CASSPKSAGVYGYTF
TGTGCCAGCTCACCAAAATCCGCAGGGGTCTATGGCTACACCTTC
>TRBJ2-2|TRBV11-2|.|16|TRBD2
CASSLGAGVRTGELFF
TGTGCCAGCAGCTTAGGGGCGGGAGTACGAACCGGGGAGCTGTTTTTT
>TRBJ2-1|TRBV6-5|.|13|TRBD2
CASSRTSSNEQFF
TGTGCCAGCAGTAGGACTAGCAGCAATGAGCAGTTCTTC
>TRBJ2-3|TRBV7-9|few|15|.
CASSLLRGSTDTQYF
TGTGCCAGCAGCTTACTTCGGGGAAGCACAGATACGCAGTATTTT
>TRBJ1-5|TRBV20-1|.|11|.
CSASYLGRERF
TGCAGTGCTAGCTATTTAGGACGCGAGCGTTTT
>TRBJ2-5|TRBV5-8|.|12|.
CASRLREGTQYF
TGTGCCAGCAGACTCCGTGAAGGGACCCAGTACTTC
>TRBJ2-1|TRBV19|.|13|.
CASSIAAAREQFF
TGTGCCAGTAGTATAGCGGCTGCCAGAGAGCAGTTCTTC
>TRBJ2-7|TRBV18|.|14|.
CASSAKESAYEQYF
TGTGCCAGCTCAGCGAAGGAGAGTGCTTACGAGCAGTACTTC
>TRBJ2-1|TRBV5-1|.|17|TRBD2
CASSTSAGLDGKDEQFF
TGCGCCAGCAGCACCTCGGCGGGACTAGATGGTAAGGATGAGCAGTTCTTC
>TRBJ2-5|TRBV5-6|.|18|TRBD2
CASSPLGLAGYPQETQYF
TGTGCCAGCAGCCCCCTCGGACTAGCGGGATACCCGCAAGAGACCCAGTACTTC
>TRBJ1-5|TRBV6-5|few|14|TRBD1
CASSKQGRDQPQHF
TGTGCCAGCAGCAAACAGGGGCGGGATCAGCCCCAGCATTTT
>TRBJ1-5|TRBV27|.|14|.
CASARSGGDQPQHF
TGTGCCAGCGCGCGCTCGGGGGGGGATCAGCCCCAGCATTTT
>TRBJ2-1|TRBV27|.|13|.
CASSLRGEKEQFF
TGTGCCAGCAGTCTCCGAGGGGAGAAAGAGCAGTTCTTC
>TRBJ1-4|TRBV9|.|15|.
CASSGGHSANEKLFF
TGTGCCAGCAGCGGGGGACATAGTGCTAATGAAAAACTGTTTTTT
>TRBJ2-2|TRBV14|once|13|.
CASSQAQHGELFF
TGTGCCAGCAGCCAAGCCCAACACGGGGAGCTGTTTTTT
>TRBJ2-7|TRBV18|few|12|.
CASSPNTNEQYF
TGTGCCAGCTCACCCAATACTAACGAGCAGTACTTC
>TRBJ1-1|TRBV27|.|14|TRBD1
CASRPDRGFTEAFF
TGTGCCAGCAGGCCCGACAGGGGTTTTACTGAAGCTTTCTTT
>TRBJ1-4|TRBV28|.|16|.
CASSLSTGGQIEKLFF
TGTGCCAGCAGCCTATCTACCGGGGGACAAATTGAAAAACTGTTTTTT
>TRBJ1-1|TRBV27|.|16|.
CASSSILAVMNTEAFF
TGTGCCAGTAGTTCAATTCTAGCGGTAATGAACACTGAAGCTTTCTTT
>TRBJ2-7|TRBV28|once|17|TRBD2
CASSLRRGEGVTYEQYF
TGTGCCAGCAGTCTAAGGAGAGGGGAGGGAGTCACCTACGAGCAGTACTTC